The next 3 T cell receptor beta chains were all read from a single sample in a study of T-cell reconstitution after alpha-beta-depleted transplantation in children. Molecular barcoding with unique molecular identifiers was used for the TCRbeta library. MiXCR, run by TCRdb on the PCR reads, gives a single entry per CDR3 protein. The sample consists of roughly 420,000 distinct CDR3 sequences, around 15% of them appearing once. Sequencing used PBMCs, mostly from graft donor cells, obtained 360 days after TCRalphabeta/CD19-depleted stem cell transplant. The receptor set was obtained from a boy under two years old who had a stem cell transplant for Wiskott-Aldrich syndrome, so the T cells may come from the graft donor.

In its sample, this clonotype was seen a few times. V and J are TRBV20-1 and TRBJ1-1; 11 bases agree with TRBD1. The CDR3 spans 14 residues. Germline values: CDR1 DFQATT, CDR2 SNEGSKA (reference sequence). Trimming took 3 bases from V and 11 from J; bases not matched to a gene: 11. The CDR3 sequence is CSASLGRDRGWAFF. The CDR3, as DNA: TGCAGTGCTAGCCTAGGCCGGGACAGGGGGTGGGCTTTCTTT.

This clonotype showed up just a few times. The DNA of the CDR3 is TGTGCCAGCAGCTTGGATGAGCAGTTCTTC. Amino acids: CASSLDEQFF. The chain recombines TRBV7-9 with TRBJ2-1; D gene unclear. Germline loops: CDR1 SEHNR, CDR2 FQNEAQ (reference sequence). This CDR3 is 10 amino acids long. The V and J ends lost 3 bases and 8 bases respectively, with 2 bases between them. The variable domain in full, completed from reference TRBV7-9 and TRBJ2-1, reads DTGVSQNPRHKITKRGQNVTFRCDPISEHNRLYWYRQTLGQGPEFLTYFQNEAQLEKSRLLSDRFSAERPKGSFSTLEIQRTEQGDSAMYLCASSLDEQFFGPGTRLTVL.

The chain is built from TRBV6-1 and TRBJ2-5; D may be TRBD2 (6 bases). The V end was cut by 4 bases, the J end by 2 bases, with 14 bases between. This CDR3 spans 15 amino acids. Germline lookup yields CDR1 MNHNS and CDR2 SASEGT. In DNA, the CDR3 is TGTGCCAGCAGTGCCCCCGCGGGGTCGCAAGAGACCCAGTACTTC. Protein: CASSAPAGSQETQYF.